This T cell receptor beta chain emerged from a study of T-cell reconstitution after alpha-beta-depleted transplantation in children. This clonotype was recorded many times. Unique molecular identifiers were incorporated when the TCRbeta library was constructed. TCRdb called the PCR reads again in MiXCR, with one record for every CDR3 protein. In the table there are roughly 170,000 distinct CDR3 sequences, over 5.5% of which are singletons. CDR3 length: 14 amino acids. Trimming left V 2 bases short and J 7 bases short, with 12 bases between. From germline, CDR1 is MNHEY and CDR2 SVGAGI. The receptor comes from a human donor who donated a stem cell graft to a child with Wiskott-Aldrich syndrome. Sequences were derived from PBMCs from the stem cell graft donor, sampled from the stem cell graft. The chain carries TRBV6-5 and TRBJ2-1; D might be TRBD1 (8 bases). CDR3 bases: TGTGCCAGCAGTTACGTACAGGGGGGGAATGAGCAGTTCTTC. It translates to CASSYVQGGNEQFF.